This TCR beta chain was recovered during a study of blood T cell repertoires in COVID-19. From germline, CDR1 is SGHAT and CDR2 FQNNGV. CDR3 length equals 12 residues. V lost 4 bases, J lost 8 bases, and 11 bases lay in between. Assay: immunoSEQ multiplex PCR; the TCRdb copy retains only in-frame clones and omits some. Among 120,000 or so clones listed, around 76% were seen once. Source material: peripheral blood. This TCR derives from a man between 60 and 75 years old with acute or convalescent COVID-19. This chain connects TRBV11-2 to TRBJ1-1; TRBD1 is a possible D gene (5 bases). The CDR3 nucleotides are TGTGCCAGCAGCTCAGGGTTCCGCGAAGCTTTCTTT. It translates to CASSSGFREAFF.